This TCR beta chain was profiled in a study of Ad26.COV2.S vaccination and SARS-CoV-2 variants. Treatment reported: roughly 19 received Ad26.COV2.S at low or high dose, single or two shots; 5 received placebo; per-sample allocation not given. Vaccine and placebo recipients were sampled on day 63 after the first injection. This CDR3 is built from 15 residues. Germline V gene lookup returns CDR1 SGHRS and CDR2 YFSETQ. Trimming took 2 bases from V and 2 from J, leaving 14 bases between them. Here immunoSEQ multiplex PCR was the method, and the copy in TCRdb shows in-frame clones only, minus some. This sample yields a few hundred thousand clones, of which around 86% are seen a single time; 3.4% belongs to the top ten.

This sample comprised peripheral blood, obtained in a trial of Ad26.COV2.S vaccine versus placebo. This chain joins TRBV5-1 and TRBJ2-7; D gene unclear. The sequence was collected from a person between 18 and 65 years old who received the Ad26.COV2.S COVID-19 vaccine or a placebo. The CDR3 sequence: CASSFFQLDPYEQYF. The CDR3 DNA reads TGCGCCAGCAGCTTTTTCCAACTCGATCCCTACGAGCAGTACTTC.